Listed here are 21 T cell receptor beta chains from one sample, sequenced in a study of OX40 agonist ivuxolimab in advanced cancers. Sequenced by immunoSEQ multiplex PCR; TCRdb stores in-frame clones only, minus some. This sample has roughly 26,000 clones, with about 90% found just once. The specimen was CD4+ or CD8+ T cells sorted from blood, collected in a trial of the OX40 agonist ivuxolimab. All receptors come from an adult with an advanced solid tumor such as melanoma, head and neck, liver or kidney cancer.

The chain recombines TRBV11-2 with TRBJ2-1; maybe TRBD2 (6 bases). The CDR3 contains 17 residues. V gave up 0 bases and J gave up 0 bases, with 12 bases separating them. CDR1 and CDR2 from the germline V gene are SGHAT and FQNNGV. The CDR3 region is CASSLDLRGSSYNEQFF. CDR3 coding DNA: TGTGCCAGCAGCTTAGATTTGCGGGGAAGCTCCTACAATGAGCAGTTCTTC.

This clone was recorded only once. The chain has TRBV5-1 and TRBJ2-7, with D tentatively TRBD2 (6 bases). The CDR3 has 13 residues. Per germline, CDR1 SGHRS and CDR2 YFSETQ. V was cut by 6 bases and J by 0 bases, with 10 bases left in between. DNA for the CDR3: TGCGCCAGCACTGTCGGGAGCTCCTACGAGCAGTACTTC. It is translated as CASTVGSSYEQYF. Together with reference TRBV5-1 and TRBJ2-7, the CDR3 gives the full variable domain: KAGVTQTPRYLIKTRGQQVTLSCSPISGHRSVSWYQQTPGQGLQFLFEYFSETQRNKGNFPGRFSGRQFSNSRSEMNVSTLELGDSALYLCASTVGSSYEQYFGPGTRLTVT.

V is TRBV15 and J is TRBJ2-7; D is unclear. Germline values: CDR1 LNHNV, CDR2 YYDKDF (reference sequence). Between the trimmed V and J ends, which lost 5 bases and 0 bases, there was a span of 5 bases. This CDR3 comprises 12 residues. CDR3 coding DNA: TGTGCCACCAGCGCAGGCTCCTACGAGCAGTACTTC. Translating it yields CATSAGSYEQYF.

CDR3 DNA sequence: TGTGCCAGCAGCTTGGACAGATTGGAGTACGAGCAGTACTTC. This codes for CASSLDRLEYEQYF. The J gene is TRBJ2-7, the V gene TRBV5-6; no clear D. CDR3 length: 14 residues. Germline CDR1 and CDR2: SGHDT and YYEEEE. V was shortened by 0 bases and J by 4 bases, with 11 bases between the two germline ends.

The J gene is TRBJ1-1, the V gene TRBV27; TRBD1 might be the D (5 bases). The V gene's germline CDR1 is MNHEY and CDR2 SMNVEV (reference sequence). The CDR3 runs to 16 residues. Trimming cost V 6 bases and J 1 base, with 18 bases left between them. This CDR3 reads CASRIAGIETNTEAFF. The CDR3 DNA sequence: TGTGCCAGCAGAATCGCAGGGATAGAAACGAACACTGAAGCTTTCTTT.

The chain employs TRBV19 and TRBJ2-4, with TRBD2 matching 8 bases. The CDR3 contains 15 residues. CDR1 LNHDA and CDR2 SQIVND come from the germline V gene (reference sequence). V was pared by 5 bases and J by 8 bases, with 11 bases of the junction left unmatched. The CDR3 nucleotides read TGTGCCAGTAGTCCGACTAGCGCGAGGCTTGACATTCAGTACTTC. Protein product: CASSPTSARLDIQYF.

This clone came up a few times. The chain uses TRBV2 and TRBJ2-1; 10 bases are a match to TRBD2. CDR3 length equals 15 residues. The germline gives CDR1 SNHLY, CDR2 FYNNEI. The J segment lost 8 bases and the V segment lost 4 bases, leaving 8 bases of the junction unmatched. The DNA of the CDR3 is TGTGCCAGCAGTGTTTCCCCTAGCGGGGGAGATGAGCAGTTCTTC. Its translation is CASSVSPSGGDEQFF.

The CDR3 DNA reads as TGTGCCATCAGTGAGTGGGGGGACGGGCTGACAGAGACCCAGTACTTC. Protein: CAISEWGDGLTETQYF. This chain uses TRBV10-3 with TRBJ2-5, with a tentative D call TRBD2 (6 bases). The CDR3 consists of 16 residues. From germline, CDR1 is ENHRY and CDR2 SYGVKD. V was trimmed by 1 base and J by 4 bases, leaving 16 bases between them.

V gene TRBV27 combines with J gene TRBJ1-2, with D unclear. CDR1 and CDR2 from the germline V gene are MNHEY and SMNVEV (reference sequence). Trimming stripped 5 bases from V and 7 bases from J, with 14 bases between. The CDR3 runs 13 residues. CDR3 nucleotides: TGTGCCAGCAGTCTGGACGGCCTGTTTGGCTACACCTTC. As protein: CASSLDGLFGYTF.

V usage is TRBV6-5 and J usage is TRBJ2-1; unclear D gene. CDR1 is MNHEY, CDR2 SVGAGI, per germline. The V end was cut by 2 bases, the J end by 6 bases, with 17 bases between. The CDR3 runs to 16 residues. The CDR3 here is CASSYDPRRATNEQFF. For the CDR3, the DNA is TGTGCCAGCAGTTACGATCCCCGGAGAGCGACCAATGAGCAGTTCTTC.

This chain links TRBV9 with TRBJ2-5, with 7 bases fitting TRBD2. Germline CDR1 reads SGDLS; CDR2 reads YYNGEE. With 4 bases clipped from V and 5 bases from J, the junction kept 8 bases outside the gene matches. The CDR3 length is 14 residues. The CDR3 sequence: CASSPTAGSETQYF. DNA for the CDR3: TGTGCCAGCAGCCCTACAGCGGGGTCGGAGACCCAGTACTTC.

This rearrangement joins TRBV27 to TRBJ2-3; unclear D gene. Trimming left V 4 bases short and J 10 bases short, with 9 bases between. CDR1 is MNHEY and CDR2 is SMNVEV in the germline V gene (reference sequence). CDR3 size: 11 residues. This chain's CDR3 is CASSYGFAQYF. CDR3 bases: TGTGCCAGCAGTTACGGCTTTGCGCAGTATTTT.

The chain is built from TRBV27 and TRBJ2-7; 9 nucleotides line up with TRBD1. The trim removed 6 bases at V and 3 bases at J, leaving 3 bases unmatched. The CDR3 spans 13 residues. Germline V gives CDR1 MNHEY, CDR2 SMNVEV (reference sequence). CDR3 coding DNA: TGTGCCAGCAGCAGGGGACAGGGCTACGAGCAGTACTTC. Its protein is CASSRGQGYEQYF.

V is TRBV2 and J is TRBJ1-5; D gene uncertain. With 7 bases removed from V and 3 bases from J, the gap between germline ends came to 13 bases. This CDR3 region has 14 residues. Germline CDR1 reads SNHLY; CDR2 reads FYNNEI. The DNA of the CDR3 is TGTGCCAGCAATTTTACAAGCCTCAATCAGCCCCAGCATTTT. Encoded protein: CASNFTSLNQPQHF. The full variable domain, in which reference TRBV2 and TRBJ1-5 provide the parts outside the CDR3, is EPEVTQTPSHQVTQMGQEVILRCVPISNHLYFYWYRQILGQKVEFLVSFYNNEISEKSEIFDDQFSVERPDGSNFTLKIRSTKLEDSAMYFCASNFTSLNQPQHFGDGTRLSIL.

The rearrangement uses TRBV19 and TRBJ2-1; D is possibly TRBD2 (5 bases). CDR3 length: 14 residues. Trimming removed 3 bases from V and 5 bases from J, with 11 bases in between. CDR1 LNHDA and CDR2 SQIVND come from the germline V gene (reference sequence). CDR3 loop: CASSMLRADNEQFF. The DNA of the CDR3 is TGTGCCAGTAGTATGTTGCGGGCCGACAATGAGCAGTTCTTC. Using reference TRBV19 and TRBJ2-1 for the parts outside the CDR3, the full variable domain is DGGITQSPKYLFRKEGQNVTLSCEQNLNHDAMYWYRQDPGQGLRLIYYSQIVNDFQKGDIAEGYSVSREKKESFPLTVTSAQKNPTAFYLCASSMLRADNEQFFGPGTRLTVL.

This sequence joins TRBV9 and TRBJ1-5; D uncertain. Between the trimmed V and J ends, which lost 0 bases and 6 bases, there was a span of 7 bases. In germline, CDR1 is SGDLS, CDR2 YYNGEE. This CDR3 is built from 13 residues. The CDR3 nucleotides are TGTGCCAGCAGCGTAGGAGGGAGTCAGCCCCAGCATTTT. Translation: CASSVGGSQPQHF.

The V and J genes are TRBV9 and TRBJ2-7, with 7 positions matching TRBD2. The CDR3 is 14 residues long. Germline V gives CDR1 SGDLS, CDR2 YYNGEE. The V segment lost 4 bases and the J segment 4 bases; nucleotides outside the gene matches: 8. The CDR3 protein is CASSPDWGGYEQYF. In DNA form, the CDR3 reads TGTGCCAGCAGCCCCGATTGGGGGGGTTACGAGCAGTACTTC.

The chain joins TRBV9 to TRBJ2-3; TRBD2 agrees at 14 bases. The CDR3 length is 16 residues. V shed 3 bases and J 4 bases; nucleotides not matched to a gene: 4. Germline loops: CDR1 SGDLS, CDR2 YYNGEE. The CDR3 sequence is CASSGWGLAGADTQYF. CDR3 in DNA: TGTGCCAGCAGCGGGTGGGGACTAGCGGGAGCAGATACGCAGTATTTT.

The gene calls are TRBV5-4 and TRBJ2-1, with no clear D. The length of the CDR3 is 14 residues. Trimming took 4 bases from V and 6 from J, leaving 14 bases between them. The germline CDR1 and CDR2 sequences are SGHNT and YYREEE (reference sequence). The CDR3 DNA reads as TGTGCCAGCAGCCCGCGGACCGAAAGCAATGAGCAGTTCTTC. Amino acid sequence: CASSPRTESNEQFF.

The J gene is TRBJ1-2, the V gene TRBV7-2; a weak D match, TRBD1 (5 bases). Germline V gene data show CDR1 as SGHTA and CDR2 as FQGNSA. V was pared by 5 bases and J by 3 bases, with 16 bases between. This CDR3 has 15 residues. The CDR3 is CASSPSSGGDYGYTF. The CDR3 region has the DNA TGTGCCAGCAGCCCCAGTAGTGGGGGAGACTATGGCTACACCTTC.

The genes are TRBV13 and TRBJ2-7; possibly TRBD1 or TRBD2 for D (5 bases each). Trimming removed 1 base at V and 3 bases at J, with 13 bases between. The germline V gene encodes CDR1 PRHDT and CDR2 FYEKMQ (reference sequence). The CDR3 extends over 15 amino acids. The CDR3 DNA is TGTGCCAGCAGCTTAGTTTCGGGACGGGACTACGAGCAGTACTTC. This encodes CASSLVSGRDYEQYF.